A selection of T cell receptor beta chains follows, all from one sample in a study of shared clonotypes between healthy human individuals. Using immunoSEQ multiplex PCR, the repertoire was profiled, and TCRdb retains in-frame clones only, with some absent. The sample lists around 2.5 million clones, over 85% occurring once. Specimen: naive CD4+ T cells from PBMCs. These receptors all come from a man aged 18 to 35 in good health. Some clones in this sample may be carry-over from other donors' samples. Both conserved end residues are part of each CDR3. D genes are given only for firm matches. Clone size appears in some rows only: once, few, many, or a class for an expanded clone.

clone_size j_call d_call v_call cdr3_nt cdr3_aa
. TRBJ2-7 . TRBV5-1 TGCGCCAGCAGGCCCCTGGGGGACGGGTCAGGAGAGCAGTACTTC CASRPLGDGSGEQYF
. TRBJ1-4 TRBD1 TRBV27 TGTGCCAGCAGTTTATATGGGACAGGGGATGAAAAACTGTTTTTT CASSLYGTGDEKLFF
. TRBJ2-3 . TRBV6-5 TGTGCCAGCAGTAGGGACCTCACAGATACGCAGTATTTT CASSRDLTDTQYF
. TRBJ2-1 . TRBV27 TGTGCCAGCAGCAAGCGGACCCTTAACAATGAGCAGTTCTTC CASSKRTLNNEQFF
. TRBJ2-5 . TRBV19 TGTGCCAGTAGCAAAGACCCGGGACGGTGGCCGTTCCAAGAGACCCAGTACTTC CASSKDPGRWPFQETQYF
. TRBJ2-3 TRBD2 TRBV13 TGTGCCAGCAGCTTCGGACTAGCGGGGCGAACCACAGATACGCAGTATTTT CASSFGLAGRTTDTQYF
. TRBJ1-4 . TRBV6-6 TGTGCCAGCGGTTTGCAGGATGAAAAACTGTTTTTT CASGLQDEKLFF
once TRBJ2-3 TRBD2 TRBV5-1 TGCGCCAGCAGCTTGTGGACTAGCGGGAGGACAGATACGCAGTATTTT CASSLWTSGRTDTQYF
. TRBJ1-6 . TRBV6-5 TGTGCCACCTCTCCGGGGGGCGCGGGCGGCTCACCCCTCCACTTT CATSPGGAGGSPLHF
. TRBJ2-2 . TRBV5-1 TGCGCCAGCAGCATCTCGGCCCTCGGACCCGGGGAGCTGTTTTTT CASSISALGPGELFF
. TRBJ2-3 . TRBV9 TGTGCCAGCAGCGTAGCGGGGAGGGGGAGAAGCACAGATACGCAGTATTTT CASSVAGRGRSTDTQYF
. TRBJ2-7 . TRBV28 TGTGCCAGCAGTGTCGACTCGATTAGCTCCTACGAGCAGTACTTC CASSVDSISSYEQYF
. TRBJ2-7 . TRBV5-1 TGCGCCAGCAGCTTGAGGGGCCCGTACTACGAGCAGTACTTC CASSLRGPYYEQYF
few TRBJ1-5 . TRBV28 TGTGCCAGCAGTCTAGAGCAGCCCCAGCATTTT CASSLEQPQHF
. TRBJ2-7 . TRBV28 TGTGCCAGCAGCTCCCCCGGAGTAGCGAATTCCTACGAGCAGTACTTC CASSSPGVANSYEQYF
. TRBJ2-3 . TRBV5-5 TGTGCCAGCAGCTTGGAACAGCCAAGGACAGATACGCAGTATTTT CASSLEQPRTDTQYF
. TRBJ1-5 . TRBV27 TGTGCCAGCAGTTTAATTGGTCCCTATAGCAATCAGCCCCAGCATTTT CASSLIGPYSNQPQHF
. TRBJ2-7 . TRBV29-1 TGCAGCGTTGCCGCGGAAACCTACGAGCAGTACTTC CSVAAETYEQYF
. TRBJ2-3 . TRBV4-2 TGTGCCAGCAGCCAAGATGCCCCGGGGGAGGAGAGGACAGATACGCAGTATTTT CASSQDAPGEERTDTQYF
once TRBJ2-5 TRBD2 TRBV28 TGTGCCAGCAGTTTGGGGGGAGCGGGACGGGAGACCCAGTACTTC CASSLGGAGRETQYF
. TRBJ2-3 . TRBV27 TGTGCCAGCAGCCGGGTTCAGACATCGGATACGCAGTATTTT CASSRVQTSDTQYF
. TRBJ2-7 TRBD2 TRBV30 TGTGCCTGGAGTTCAGGAGCGGGAGGCCACGAGCAGTACTTC CAWSSGAGGHEQYF
. TRBJ1-2 . TRBV7-8 TGTGCCAGCAGCCCTACTAACTATGGCTACACCTTC CASSPTNYGYTF
. TRBJ1-4 . TRBV29-1 TGCAGCGTTCTAGACGGCTCCGATGAAAAACTGTTTTTT CSVLDGSDEKLFF
. TRBJ1-2 TRBD1 TRBV18 TGTGCCAGCTCACCCGGACAGGGGTTAATCTATGGCTACACCTTC CASSPGQGLIYGYTF
. TRBJ2-3 . TRBV5-1 TGCGCCAGCAGCTTGGAGGGGGGTCTGGCAGATACGCAGTATTTT CASSLEGGLADTQYF
. TRBJ1-1 . TRBV2 TGTGCCAGCAATCTGGGGGGGGCTGAAGCTTTCTTT CASNLGGAEAFF
few TRBJ1-3 . TRBV2 TGTGCCAGCAGTGTTCGGCGCGGAAACACCATATATTTT CASSVRRGNTIYF
. TRBJ2-3 . TRBV18 TGTGCCAGCTCACAGTACCAAACCCCTACAGATACGCAGTATTTT CASSQYQTPTDTQYF
. TRBJ1-1 TRBD1 TRBV29-1 TGCAGCGTGGGACAGATACTGAACACTGAAGCTTTCTTT CSVGQILNTEAFF
. TRBJ1-2 . TRBV6-1 TGTGCCAGCAGTCCAGGGAGCGGCTACACCTTC CASSPGSGYTF
. TRBJ1-1 . TRBV7-8 TGTGCCAGCAGCTCATTAGAAGGGAGAAACACTGAAGCTTTCTTT CASSSLEGRNTEAFF
. TRBJ2-5 . TRBV5-1 TGCGCCAGCAGCTTGGGCCTAGCACAAGAGACCCAGTACTTC CASSLGLAQETQYF
. TRBJ2-3 . TRBV27 TGTGCCAGCAGGCGGGGAGGGGGTCCAGGCACAGATACGCAGTATTTT CASRRGGGPGTDTQYF
few TRBJ1-2 . TRBV19 TGTGCCAGTAGTATATACAGGGATGGCTACACCTTC CASSIYRDGYTF
. TRBJ2-1 TRBD1 TRBV7-3 TGTGCCAGCAGCGACGTTCTCAATCGACAGGGTTGGAATGAGCAGTTCTTC CASSDVLNRQGWNEQFF
. TRBJ2-7 TRBD2 TRBV7-9 TGTGCCAGCAGCGGGCGACTAGCGGAGATCTACGAGCAGTACTTC CASSGRLAEIYEQYF
few TRBJ2-7 . TRBV9 TGTGCCAGCAGCCCGAACGAGAACGAGCAGTACTTC CASSPNENEQYF
. TRBJ1-5 TRBD1 TRBV5-1 TGCGCCAGCAGCCCGACAGGGCCTAATCAGCCCCAGCATTTT CASSPTGPNQPQHF
. TRBJ1-1 . TRBV7-9 TGTGCCAGCAGCTTAGTCGAGGTGTCTGAAGCTTTCTTT CASSLVEVSEAFF
. TRBJ1-5 TRBD1 TRBV28 TGTGCCAGCAGTTCGGGACAGGGAGTTTGGCAGCCCCAGCATTTT CASSSGQGVWQPQHF
. TRBJ2-7 . TRBV6-1 TGTGCCAGCAGTGTTAGGGGCAGGGCTTCCTACGAGCAGTACTTC CASSVRGRASYEQYF
. TRBJ2-5 . TRBV7-9 TGTGCCAGCAGCGGCCCCAGGGGAGAGACCCAGTACTTC CASSGPRGETQYF
. TRBJ2-7 TRBD1 TRBV5-4 TGTGCCAGCAGCTCCCGGACAGGGGACGTGTACGAGCAGTACTTC CASSSRTGDVYEQYF
. TRBJ2-3 . TRBV6-6 TGTGCCAGCAGTTACTCTGGGGTCCGCACAGATACGCAGTATTTT CASSYSGVRTDTQYF
once TRBJ1-1 . TRBV9 TGTGCCAGCAGCGTAGGAGGGGCGAACACTGAAGCTTTCTTT CASSVGGANTEAFF
. TRBJ1-1 . TRBV19 TGTGCCAGTAGAGGAGGCAGGGTACCGAACACTGAAGCTTTCTTT CASRGGRVPNTEAFF
. TRBJ2-5 TRBD2 TRBV25-1 TGTGCCAGCAGTGAGGGAAACCAGCTGCGGGAGCAGTACTTC CASSEGNQLREQYF
. TRBJ1-5 . TRBV10-3 TGTGCCATCAGTGAGGGAAACTCTATGGGACAGCCCCAGCATTTT CAISEGNSMGQPQHF
. TRBJ1-1 . TRBV11-2 TGTGCCAGCAGCGCCCAACTGAACACTGAAGCTTTCTTT CASSAQLNTEAFF
. TRBJ2-7 TRBD1 TRBV5-4 TGTGCCAGCAGATATACAGGGGGCGCCTCCTACGAGCAGTACTTC CASRYTGGASYEQYF
. TRBJ2-5 . TRBV18 TGTGCCAGCCATACTCAGGGGGAGACCCAGTACTTC CASHTQGETQYF
. TRBJ1-4 TRBD1 TRBV5-5 TGTGCCAGCAGCATAACCCTCAGGGGGGCTAATGAAAAACTGTTTTTT CASSITLRGANEKLFF
. TRBJ1-2 TRBD1 TRBV7-9 TGTGCCAGCAGCACACAGGGGACTAACTATGGCTACACCTTC CASSTQGTNYGYTF
. TRBJ2-7 . TRBV28 TGTGCCAGCAGTTTATGGGGGCCCAACTACGAGCAGTACTTC CASSLWGPNYEQYF
. TRBJ2-5 . TRBV18 TGTGCCAGCTCACCGTCGGAGACCCAGTACTTC CASSPSETQYF